The sequence of this T cell receptor (beta chain) was determined in a study of neurological immune-mediated disorders. Study-level points and caveats: Subjects shared no identical expanded-clone CDR3 amino acid sequences, suggesting private TCR-beta repertoires in all groups.

Synthesis of cDNA was accomplished via 5'RACE employing 10-nucleotide random UMIs. From 15-18 subjects, every sequencing run obtained over 190 million TCR-beta sequences. TCRdb re-called the 5' RACE reads with MiXCR, one entry per CDR3 protein. The data show some 60,000 distinct CDR3 sequences, less than 6% seen once. The unsorted libraries were made from 2 million PBMCs kept at -80 C. Ten or more counts support this clonotype. What it recognizes is unknown. The material sequenced was PBMCs. The clonotype originates from a woman between 50 and 59 years old with multiple sclerosis.

CDR3 loop: CASSLASYNEQFF. DNA for the CDR3: TGTGCCAGCAGCTTAGCCAGCTACAATGAGCAGTTCTTC. The chain is built from TRBV7-2 and TRBJ2-1; no firm D call. Trimming removed 0 bases from V and 3 bases from J, with 3 bases in between. The CDR3 has 13 residues. Germline CDR1 reads SGHTA; CDR2 reads FQGNSA.